This T cell receptor beta chain was found in a study of T cell responses to AZD1222 COVID-19 vaccine. Study-wide results and caveats: Vaccine-related CD4 TCRs covered spike, predominating at 160-218 and 743-854.

TCRdb's table, derived via immunoSEQ multiplex PCR, lists solely in-frame clones and lacks some. Seen here are about 150,000 clones, approximately 90% observed once, and the top ten hold 3% to 3.5%. Trimming took 0 bases from V and 0 from J, leaving 12 bases between them. This CDR3 comprises 16 residues. The germline V gene encodes CDR1 KGHSH and CDR2 LQKENI. With respect to this clone: Antigen: not known.

This TCR was recovered from an adult in good health. This specimen was peripheral blood, taken on day 0 of AZD1222 vaccination. The genes are TRBV18 and TRBJ2-7, with unresolved D. The CDR3 is CASSPPNPGYSYEQYF. DNA of the CDR3: TGTGCCAGCTCACCACCGAACCCAGGTTACTCCTACGAGCAGTACTTC.